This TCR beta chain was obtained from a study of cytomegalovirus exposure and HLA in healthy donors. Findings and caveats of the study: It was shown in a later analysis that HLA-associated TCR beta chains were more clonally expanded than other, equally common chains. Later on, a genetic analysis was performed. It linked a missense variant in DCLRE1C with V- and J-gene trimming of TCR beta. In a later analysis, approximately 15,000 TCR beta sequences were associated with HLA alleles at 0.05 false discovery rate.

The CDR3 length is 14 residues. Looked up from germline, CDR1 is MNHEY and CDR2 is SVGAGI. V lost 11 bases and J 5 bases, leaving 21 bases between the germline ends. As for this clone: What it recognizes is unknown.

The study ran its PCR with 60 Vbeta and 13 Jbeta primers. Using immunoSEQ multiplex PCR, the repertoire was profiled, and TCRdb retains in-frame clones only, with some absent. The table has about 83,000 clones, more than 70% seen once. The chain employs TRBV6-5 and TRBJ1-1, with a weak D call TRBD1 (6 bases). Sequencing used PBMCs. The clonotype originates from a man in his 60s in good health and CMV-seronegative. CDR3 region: CASAVGGYLTEAFF. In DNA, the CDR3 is TGTGCCTCCGCCGTAGGGGGATATCTTACTGAAGCTTTCTTT.